The rows below give T cell receptor beta chains drawn from one sample of a study of blood T cell repertoires in COVID-19. Here immunoSEQ multiplex PCR was the method, and the copy in TCRdb shows in-frame clones only, minus some. The sample shows around 250,000 clones, around 80% of them seen only once. Input material: PBMCs or T cells enriched from blood (not recorded which). Every receptor here comes from a man aged 40-49 years who had recovered from COVID-19. CDR3s include the opening cysteine and the closing phenylalanine or tryptophan. D genes are given only for firm matches. The listing skips clone size in some rows; elsewhere it reads once, few, many or a size class.

d_gene,abundance,v_gene,j_gene,CDR3nt,CDR3aa
.,.,TRBV7-2,TRBJ1-6,TGTGCCAGCAGCTTCGGGGTTAGTGTTAATTCACCCCTCCACTTT,CASSFGVSVNSPLHF
.,.,TRBV25-1,TRBJ2-7,TGTGCCAGCAGTGAACAGGGATACGAGCAGTACTTC,CASSEQGYEQYF
.,once,TRBV19,TRBJ1-6,TGTGCCACCACGATCGTTGGGGGGAATCCTAATTCACCCCTCCACTTT,CATTIVGGNPNSPLHF
.,once,TRBV5-6,TRBJ2-3,TGTGCCAGCAGCTTGACAGGGATCACAGATACGCAGTATTTT,CASSLTGITDTQYF
.,.,TRBV7-2,TRBJ1-1,TGTGCCAGCAGCTCGTTCAAGGAGGCTGAAGCTTTCTTT,CASSSFKEAEAFF
.,.,TRBV5-1,TRBJ2-3,TGCGCCAGCAGCGTGAACAGCCACACAGATACGCAGTATTTT,CASSVNSHTDTQYF
.,.,TRBV5-6,TRBJ2-7,TGTGCCAGCAGCGGCGACAGTCTCGCCGAGCAGTACTTC,CASSGDSLAEQYF
.,.,TRBV3-1/TRBV3-2,TRBJ2-4,TGTGCCAGCAGCCAACACAGAAACATTCAGTACTTC,CASSQHRNIQYF
TRBD1,.,TRBV7-2,TRBJ1-2,TGTGCCAGCAGCTTCGGGACAGCGAGTGGCTACACCTTC,CASSFGTASGYTF
TRBD1,.,TRBV27,TRBJ2-6,TGTGCCAGCAGCCTTAGCCGGGACAGGGGACTCTCTGGGGCCAACGTCCTGACTTTC,CASSLSRDRGLSGANVLTF
TRBD1,.,TRBV6-5,TRBJ2-3,TGTGCCAGCATCTGGGACAGGGGATGGACAGATACGCAGTATTTT,CASIWDRGWTDTQYF
.,few,TRBV30,TRBJ1-1,TGTGCCTGGAGTTACAATTGGAACACTGAAGCTTTCTTT,CAWSYNWNTEAFF
.,few,TRBV3-1/TRBV3-2,TRBJ1-6,TGTGCCAGCAGAAGTTTGTGGGAGGTTGATTCACCCCTCCACTTT,CASRSLWEVDSPLHF
TRBD2,.,TRBV9,TRBJ2-7,TGTGCCAGCAGCGCTAGCGGGAGGGGAGAGCAGTACTTC,CASSASGRGEQYF
TRBD2,.,TRBV5-1,TRBJ2-7,TGCGCCAGCAGCTTGGCAGCGGGATTACAGTACGAGCAGTACTTC,CASSLAAGLQYEQYF
.,.,TRBV6-5,TRBJ1-6,TGTGCCAGCACGGCGGGACGATGGTCACCCCTCCACTTT,CASTAGRWSPLHF
.,.,TRBV14,TRBJ2-7,TGTGCCAGCAGCCAAGTTCTGTCTCTTCACGAGCAGTACTTC,CASSQVLSLHEQYF
TRBD2,.,TRBV9,TRBJ2-1,TGTGCCAGCAGCGTAGCCCCCGGACTAGCGGGAGGTGAGCAGTTCTTC,CASSVAPGLAGGEQFF
.,few,TRBV6-5,TRBJ1-3,TGTGCCAGCAGGTCGGGGTTCTCTGGAAACACCATATATTTT,CASRSGFSGNTIYF
TRBD1,.,TRBV24-1,TRBJ1-5,TGTGCCACCAGTGACTCAACAGGGGGCATTCAGCCCCAGCATTTT,CATSDSTGGIQPQHF
.,few,TRBV7-6,TRBJ2-7,TGTGCCAGCAGCTTAGTCCCAGGGAAAAACGAGCAGTACTTC,CASSLVPGKNEQYF
TRBD1,.,TRBV2,TRBJ1-6,TGTGCCAGCAGTGAAGTCGGGGGGACAGGGGGAAATTCACCCCTCCACTTT,CASSEVGGTGGNSPLHF
.,once,TRBV18,TRBJ1-5,TGTGCCAGCTCACCCGGACAGACCAATCAGCCCCAGCATTTT,CASSPGQTNQPQHF
TRBD1,.,TRBV24-1,TRBJ1-2,TGTGCCACCAGTGATCACAGGGGTAACTATGGCTACACCTTC,CATSDHRGNYGYTF
.,few,TRBV5-1,TRBJ2-2,TGCGCCAGCAGCTTGGTAGCGAACACCGGGGAGCTGTTTTTT,CASSLVANTGELFF
TRBD1,.,TRBV3-1/TRBV3-2,TRBJ2-5,TGTGCCAGCAAAGGACAGGGAATGGAGACCCAGTACTTC,CASKGQGMETQYF
TRBD2,.,TRBV3-1/TRBV3-2,TRBJ2-7,TGTGCCAGCAGCCGCGGGGGACTAAGCTACGAGCAGTACTTC,CASSRGGLSYEQYF
.,.,TRBV4-1,TRBJ1-4,TGCGCCAGCAGCCAAGGGAGGGCGGGGGATGAAAAACTGTTTTTT,CASSQGRAGDEKLFF
TRBD2,.,TRBV4-1,TRBJ2-2,TGCGCCAGCAGCACCCGAGGGACTAGCGGGAGACGGTACGACGGGGAGCTGTTTTTT,CASSTRGTSGRRYDGELFF
TRBD1,.,TRBV7-8,TRBJ1-2,TGTGCCAGCAGCACCGAGACAGGGAGGCTTGGCTACACCTTC,CASSTETGRLGYTF
TRBD1,.,TRBV4-3,TRBJ1-3,TGCGCCAGCAGCCAAGAGCTGGGGACAGGGAGAAACACCATATATTTT,CASSQELGTGRNTIYF
TRBD2,.,TRBV20-1,TRBJ2-1,TGCAGTGCTAGTAGTCTAGCGGGGGGCCAAAGCTCCTACAATGAGCAGTTCTTC,CSASSLAGGQSSYNEQFF
TRBD2,.,TRBV4-3,TRBJ2-7,TGCGCCAGCAGCCAGACGAAGCGGGGGGGCTTTTACGAGCAGTACTTC,CASSQTKRGGFYEQYF